The rows below give T cell receptor beta chains drawn from one sample of a study of cytotoxic CD8 clonotypes in ibrutinib-treated CLL. Some clones are missing from TCRdb's copy, which holds only in-frame ones; the method was immunoSEQ multiplex PCR. Of around 70,000 clones listed, around 80% are singletons. The material was PBMCs, obtained at disease progression, from a patient treated with ibrutinib. Source of these receptors: a human donor with chronic lymphocytic leukemia. CDR3s include the opening cysteine and the closing phenylalanine or tryptophan. D genes are given only for firm matches. Part of the rows lack a size; the others show once, few, many or a class for expanded clones.

v_gene: TRBV6-1; abundance: NA; d_gene: NA; j_gene: TRBJ2-3; CDR3aa: CASSHLGSGTDTQYF; CDR3nt: TGTGCCAGCAGCCACTTGGGTTCTGGCACAGATACGCAGTATTTT
v_gene: TRBV27; abundance: NA; d_gene: TRBD1; j_gene: TRBJ2-7; CDR3aa: CASSKTRQGWYEQYF; CDR3nt: TGTGCCAGCAGTAAAACGCGACAGGGATGGTACGAGCAGTACTTC
v_gene: TRBV27; abundance: NA; d_gene: NA; j_gene: TRBJ1-2; CDR3aa: CASSSTGPANYGYTF; CDR3nt: TGTGCCAGCAGTTCGACGGGACCGGCCAACTATGGCTACACCTTC
v_gene: TRBV21-1; abundance: NA; d_gene: NA; j_gene: TRBJ2-7; CDR3aa: CASSKAGPYEQYF; CDR3nt: TGTGCCAGCAGCAAAGCGGGGCCCTACGAGCAGTACTTC
v_gene: TRBV27; abundance: NA; d_gene: NA; j_gene: TRBJ1-1; CDR3aa: CASSFLGYTEAFF; CDR3nt: TGTGCCAGCAGTTTTTTGGGTTACACTGAAGCTTTCTTT
v_gene: TRBV27; abundance: once; d_gene: TRBD1; j_gene: TRBJ2-7; CDR3aa: CASRKGQLSSYEQYF; CDR3nt: TGTGCCAGCAGAAAGGGACAGCTATCTTCCTACGAGCAGTACTTC
v_gene: TRBV27; abundance: NA; d_gene: NA; j_gene: TRBJ1-4; CDR3aa: CASSRGRGSATNEKLFF; CDR3nt: TGTGCCAGCAGCCGTGGGAGGGGGTCAGCAACTAATGAAAAACTGTTTTTT
v_gene: TRBV5-1; abundance: NA; d_gene: TRBD1; j_gene: TRBJ2-5; CDR3aa: CASSFAGGETQYF; CDR3nt: TGCGCCAGCAGCTTTGCAGGGGGAGAGACCCAGTACTTC
v_gene: TRBV11-1; abundance: NA; d_gene: NA; j_gene: TRBJ2-2; CDR3aa: CASSFYRMRTGELFF; CDR3nt: TGTGCCAGCAGTTTCTACAGGATGCGAACCGGGGAGCTGTTTTTT
v_gene: TRBV30; abundance: NA; d_gene: NA; j_gene: TRBJ1-1; CDR3aa: CAWREGQRMVTEAFF; CDR3nt: TGTGCCTGGAGGGAAGGACAGAGAATGGTCACTGAAGCTTTCTTT
v_gene: TRBV27; abundance: medium-sized; d_gene: TRBD1; j_gene: TRBJ2-2; CDR3aa: CATQTGDAGELFF; CDR3nt: TGTGCCACCCAGACAGGGGATGCCGGGGAGCTGTTTTTT
v_gene: TRBV7-2; abundance: NA; d_gene: NA; j_gene: TRBJ2-3; CDR3aa: CASSFKGTDTQYF; CDR3nt: TGTGCCAGCAGCTTTAAAGGCACAGATACGCAGTATTTT
v_gene: TRBV19; abundance: NA; d_gene: TRBD1; j_gene: TRBJ1-6; CDR3aa: CASSAQDRGSSPLHF; CDR3nt: TGTGCCAGTAGTGCCCAGGACAGGGGATCCTCACCCCTCCACTTT
v_gene: TRBV19; abundance: NA; d_gene: TRBD1; j_gene: TRBJ1-2; CDR3aa: CASSIIRPGQDNRYTF; CDR3nt: TGTGCCAGTAGTATAATAAGACCGGGACAGGATAACCGCTACACCTTC
v_gene: TRBV5-1; abundance: NA; d_gene: NA; j_gene: TRBJ1-4; CDR3aa: CASSLFRDATNEKLFF; CDR3nt: TGCGCCAGCAGCTTGTTTAGGGATGCAACTAATGAAAAACTGTTTTTT
v_gene: TRBV18; abundance: NA; d_gene: NA; j_gene: TRBJ1-4; CDR3aa: CASSPVMTVRNEKLFF; CDR3nt: TGTGCCAGCTCACCGGTTATGACAGTCCGTAATGAAAAACTGTTTTTT
v_gene: TRBV5-1; abundance: NA; d_gene: NA; j_gene: TRBJ2-3; CDR3aa: CASSLALPSDTQYF; CDR3nt: TGCGCCAGCAGCTTGGCCCTACCTTCCGATACGCAGTATTTT
v_gene: TRBV30; abundance: NA; d_gene: NA; j_gene: TRBJ2-5; CDR3aa: CAWSLYTGAKETQYF; CDR3nt: TGTGCCTGGAGTCTGTACACTGGGGCCAAAGAGACCCAGTACTTC
v_gene: TRBV10-1; abundance: NA; d_gene: NA; j_gene: TRBJ2-1; CDR3aa: CASSLGFNEQFF; CDR3nt: TGCGCCAGCAGTTTGGGATTCAATGAGCAGTTCTTC
v_gene: TRBV5-1; abundance: NA; d_gene: NA; j_gene: TRBJ2-5; CDR3aa: CASSLALPQETQYF; CDR3nt: TGCGCCAGCAGCTTGGCCCTACCCCAAGAGACCCAGTACTTC
v_gene: TRBV19; abundance: NA; d_gene: TRBD2; j_gene: TRBJ2-5; CDR3aa: CASSIAGGTSETQYF; CDR3nt: TGTGCCAGTAGTATAGCGGGAGGCACGTCAGAGACCCAGTACTTC
v_gene: TRBV27; abundance: once; d_gene: TRBD1; j_gene: TRBJ1-2; CDR3aa: CASSFDRGNYGYTF; CDR3nt: TGTGCCAGCAGTTTTGACAGGGGTAATTATGGCTACACCTTC
v_gene: TRBV18; abundance: once; d_gene: TRBD1; j_gene: TRBJ1-2; CDR3aa: CASSPGQGNYGYTF; CDR3nt: TGTGCCAGCTCACCGGGACAGGGGAACTATGGCTACACCTTC
v_gene: TRBV6-5; abundance: NA; d_gene: NA; j_gene: TRBJ1-2; CDR3aa: CASSYSGFYGYTF; CDR3nt: TGTGCCAGCAGTTACTCAGGGTTCTATGGCTACACCTTC
v_gene: TRBV10-3; abundance: NA; d_gene: TRBD2; j_gene: TRBJ2-3; CDR3aa: CATTAGGRGTQYF; CDR3nt: TGTGCCACAACAGCGGGGGGTCGGGGAACGCAGTATTTT
v_gene: TRBV5-1; abundance: once; d_gene: NA; j_gene: TRBJ2-1; CDR3aa: CASSLEGESSYNEQFF; CDR3nt: TGCGCCAGCAGCTTGGAGGGAGAGAGCTCCTACAATGAGCAGTTCTTC
v_gene: TRBV11-2; abundance: NA; d_gene: NA; j_gene: TRBJ2-3; CDR3aa: CASSLFVAGATDTQYF; CDR3nt: TGTGCCAGCAGCTTATTTGTCGCGGGGGCTACAGATACGCAGTATTTT